These 17 T cell receptor beta chains originate from one sample sequenced in a study of T cells in Graves' hyperthyroidism and ophthalmopathy. What was amplified from RNA transcripts were TCR beta CDR3 regions. HTBI primers were employed in a first-round RT-PCR of the TCR CDR3. TCRdb called the multiplex PCR reads again in MiXCR, with one record for every CDR3 protein. Of 400,000 to 500,000 distinct CDR3 sequences listed, roughly 14% are singletons. Sequencing was carried out using blood. The receptors originated from a man younger than 35 with Graves' ophthalmopathy.

This clonotype was seen only once. A single base separates this from a much larger clone, so it may be a read error. This chain uses TRBV7-9 with TRBJ2-3; TRBD2 matches 12 bases. The V gene's germline CDR1 is SEHNR and CDR2 FQNEAQ (reference sequence). The CDR3 length is 17 residues. Trimming at V came to 6 bases and at J to 8 bases, leaving 15 bases not matched to a gene. The CDR3 sequence is CASRLAASGRAIGTQYF. The CDR3 DNA is TGTGCCAGCAGGCTAGCCGCTAGCGGGAGGGCCATAGGTACGCAGTATTTT.

Many counts were recorded for this clonotype. The gene calls are TRBV11-2 and TRBJ2-5, with TRBD2 matching over 12 bases. CDR3 length equals 18 residues. Germline assignment: CDR1 SGHAT and CDR2 FQNNGV. After removal of 0 bases from V and 2 bases from J, the junction contained 7 bases not matched to a gene. The CDR3 DNA reads as TGTGCCAGCAGCTTAGATCACGCCGGACTAGCGGGGCAAGAGACCCAGTACTTC. Its protein product is CASSLDHAGLAGQETQYF. The variable domain in full, completed from reference TRBV11-2 and TRBJ2-5, reads EAGVAQSPRYKIIEKRQSVAFWCNPISGHATLYWYQQILGQGPKLLIQFQNNGVVDDSQLPKDRFSAERLKGVDSTLKIQPAKLEDSAVYLCASSLDHAGLAGQETQYFGPGTRLLVL.

This clonotype was seen a handful of times. This may be a read error, as it is one base from a much larger clone. The chain couples TRBV20-1 to TRBJ2-4; tentatively, D is TRBD1 (6 bases). The CDR3 consists of 21 residues. The V end was cut by 3 bases, the J end by 0 bases, with 30 bases between. Looked up from germline, CDR1 is DFQATT and CDR2 is SNEGSKA (reference sequence). DNA of the CDR3: TGCAGTGCTAGCCGGGGCAGGGGAGAGGACGGCCCGATTTTAGCCAAAAACATTCAGTACTTC. This gives the protein CSASRGRGEDGPILAKNIQYF.

This clonotype was recorded many times. The chain joins TRBV20-1 to TRBJ2-7; 8 nucleotides align to TRBD2. Germline CDR1 and CDR2: DFQATT and SNEGSKA (reference sequence). The CDR3 covers 15 residues. With 6 bases clipped from V and 3 bases from J, the junction kept 13 bases outside the gene matches. The CDR3 sequence is CSARGLVPLLYEQYF. DNA of the CDR3: TGCAGTGCCAGGGGACTAGTCCCTCTTCTCTACGAGCAGTACTTC.

V usage is TRBV19 and J usage is TRBJ2-7; D gene uncertain. Germline CDR1 is LNHDA and CDR2 is SQIVND (reference sequence). The V end lost 5 bases, the J end lost 1 base, and 12 bases lay between the germline ends. This CDR3 contains 14 residues. The CDR3 nucleotides read TGTGCCAGTAGTTATGGCAGATCATCCTACGAGCAGTACTTC. This encodes CASSYGRSSYEQYF.

This clonotype was observed at least ten times. The chain employs TRBV27 and TRBJ1-5; D is unclear. V lost 5 bases and J 7 bases, leaving 15 bases between the germline ends. The CDR3 covers 14 residues. Germline CDR1 and CDR2: MNHEY and SMNVEV (reference sequence). The CDR3 sequence: CASSPYTDLQPQHF. The CDR3 DNA reads TGTGCCAGCAGTCCCTATACGGACCTACAGCCCCAGCATTTT.

This clonotype came up many times. The J gene is TRBJ2-5, the V gene TRBV20-1; TRBD2 agrees at 7 bases. The CDR3 is 15 residues long. After removal of 6 bases from V and 2 bases from J, the junction contained 12 bases not matched to a gene. CDR1 is DFQATT, CDR2 SNEGSKA, per germline (reference sequence). The CDR3 spells CSATAGTTSQETQYF. The CDR3 DNA is TGCAGTGCCACCGCCGGGACTACTTCGCAAGAGACCCAGTACTTC.

This clonotype was detected only a few times. This may come from a read error, since a much larger clone is one base off. The V call is TRBV20-1, the J call TRBJ1-1; D perhaps matches TRBD1 (6 bases). Germline V gene lookup returns CDR1 DFQATT and CDR2 SNEGSKA (reference sequence). CDR3 size: 15 residues. The CDR3 region has the DNA TGCAGTGCTAGGGTTCCCGGGACACCGAACACTGAAGCTCTCTTT. This translates into CSARVPGTPNTEALF.

This clonotype was counted at least ten times. The rearrangement links TRBV27 to TRBJ2-7; D is unresolved. The ends were cut back, 8 bases at V and 4 bases at J, with 12 bases in the middle. Germline assignment: CDR1 MNHEY and CDR2 SMNVEV (reference sequence). The CDR3 loop spans 12 amino acids. The CDR3 DNA sequence: TGTGCCAGCGGAACTAACACTTACGAGCAGTACTTC. The encoded protein is CASGTNTYEQYF.

In its sample, this clonotype was seen a few times. V usage is TRBV7-2 and J usage is TRBJ2-5, with D hard to call. The CDR3 loop spans 14 amino acids. Between the trimmed V and J ends, which lost 0 bases and 9 bases, there was a span of 14 bases. The germline V gene encodes CDR1 SGHTA and CDR2 FQGNSA. CDR3 DNA sequence: TGTGCCAGCAGCTTAGCCGGCCGGCTTAAGTCCCAGTACTTC. Translated, it gives CASSLAGRLKSQYF.

Many counts were recorded for this clonotype. The chain employs TRBV6-1 and TRBJ1-2, with D hard to call. This CDR3 is built from 12 residues. Trimming shortened V by 3 bases and J by 8 bases, and 10 bases separated the two germline ends. CDR1 MNHNS and CDR2 SASEGT come from the germline V gene. The CDR3 DNA follows: TGTGCCAGCAGTGAGGACCCGCGGGGCTACACCTTC. Residues: CASSEDPRGYTF.

The chain recombines TRBV6-1 with TRBJ1-1; maybe TRBD1 (5 bases). This CDR3 has 15 residues. CDR1 is MNHNS and CDR2 is SASEGT in the germline V gene. V was shortened by 5 bases and J by 1 base, with 14 bases between the two germline ends. This CDR3 reads CASSTPGRKNTEAFF. CDR3 DNA sequence: TGTGCCAGCAGTACACCGGGACGGAAGAACACTGAAGCTTTCTTT.

This clonotype has a count of ten or more. The chain has TRBV30 and TRBJ1-5; D is ambiguous. V shed 4 bases and J shed 5 bases, with 18 bases lying between them. CDR1 GTSNPN and CDR2 SVGIG come from the germline V gene (reference sequence). This CDR3 contains 15 residues. CDR3 region: CAWTAPADGDQPQHF. In DNA form, the CDR3 reads TGTGCCTGGACTGCTCCGGCGGATGGGGATCAGCCCCAGCATTTT. Filled out from reference TRBV30 and TRBJ1-5, the complete variable domain reads SQTIHQWPATLVQPVGSPLSLECTVEGTSNPNLYWYRQAAGRGLQLLFYSVGIGQISSEVPQNLSASRPQDRQFILSSKKLLLSDSGFYLCAWTAPADGDQPQHFGDGTRLSIL.

The table lists this clonotype with many counts. The chain has TRBV7-9 and TRBJ2-5, with TRBD1 matching over 9 bases. The CDR3 spans 16 residues. Germline V CDR1 and CDR2: SEHNR, FQNEAQ (reference sequence). V lost 4 bases and J lost 4; bases outside the gene matches: 10. CDR3 DNA: TGTGCCAGCAGCTCTCACCGGGACAGGGTTCGAGAGACCCAGTACTTC. This sequence encodes CASSSHRDRVRETQYF.

This clonotype was seen many times. This chain connects TRBV5-8 to TRBJ2-2, with 9 bases aligning to TRBD2. This CDR3 has 15 residues. Germline V CDR1 and CDR2: SGHTS, YDEGEE. With 1 base clipped from V and 6 bases from J, the junction kept 4 bases outside the gene matches. CDR3: CASSLRLAGSGELFF. The CDR3 DNA sequence: TGTGCCAGCAGCTTGCGGCTAGCGGGGTCCGGGGAGCTGTTTTTT.

This clonotype was seen ten or more times. V gene TRBV20-1 combines with J gene TRBJ2-5; TRBD2 might be the D (6 bases). Germline V gene lookup returns CDR1 DFQATT and CDR2 SNEGSKA (reference sequence). Trimming removed 1 base from V and 5 bases from J, with 8 bases in between. This CDR3 has 12 residues. Written as DNA, the CDR3 is TGCAGTGCTAGAGCGGGGGTTGAGACCCAGTACTTC. It encodes CSARAGVETQYF.

V is TRBV4-1 and J is TRBJ1-1; 10 bases map to TRBD1. CDR3 size: 18 residues. Germline V lookup: CDR1 MGHRA, CDR2 YSYEKL. V lost 2 bases, J lost 0 bases, and 9 bases stayed unmatched. CDR3 residues: CASSQRAGTGVMNTEAFF. CDR3 in DNA: TGCGCCAGCAGCCAACGAGCCGGGACAGGGGTCATGAACACTGAAGCTTTCTTT.